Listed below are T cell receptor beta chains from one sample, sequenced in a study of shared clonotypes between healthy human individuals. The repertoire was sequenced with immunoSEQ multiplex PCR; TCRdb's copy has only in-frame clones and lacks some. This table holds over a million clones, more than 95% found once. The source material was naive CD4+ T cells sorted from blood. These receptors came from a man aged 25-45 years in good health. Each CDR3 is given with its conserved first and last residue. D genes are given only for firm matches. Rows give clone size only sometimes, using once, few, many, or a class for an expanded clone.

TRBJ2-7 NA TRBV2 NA TGTGCCAGCAGTGTGAACAGGGAAAGGAACGAGCAGTACTTC CASSVNRERNEQYF
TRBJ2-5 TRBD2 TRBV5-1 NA TGCGCCAGCAGCTTACGGATTACGGCGGGAGGTCTCCAAGAGACCCAGTACTTC CASSLRITAGGLQETQYF
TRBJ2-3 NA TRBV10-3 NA TGTGCCATCAGTGAGCCTGAAGGGGATACGCAGTATTTT CAISEPEGDTQYF
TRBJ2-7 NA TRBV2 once TGTGCCAGCAGTGAACAGTCTGCGACTAGCTACGAGCAGTACTTC CASSEQSATSYEQYF
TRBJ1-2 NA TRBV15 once TGTGCCACCCCCCCAGGGAGCTACACCTTC CATPPGSYTF
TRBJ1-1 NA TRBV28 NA TGTGCCAGCAGATCTACAGGTTCTGGGGCTTTCTTT CASRSTGSGAFF
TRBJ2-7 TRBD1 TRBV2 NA TGTGCCAGCAGTCGGCGACAGGGGATAGACTACGAGCAGTACTTC CASSRRQGIDYEQYF
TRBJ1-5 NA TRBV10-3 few TGTGCCATCAGTGAGCGACAGGTCAATCAGCCCCAGCATTTT CAISERQVNQPQHF
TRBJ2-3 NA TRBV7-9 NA TGTGCCAGCAGCCATCCTCTAGGCAGGGTGAAAGAAACGCAGTATTTT CASSHPLGRVKETQYF
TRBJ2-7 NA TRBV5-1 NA TGCGCCAGCAGCTTGGGCCAAGCTAGCTTCTACGAGCAGTACTTC CASSLGQASFYEQYF
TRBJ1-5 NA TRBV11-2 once TGTGCCAGCAGCTTAGTGGGGAGTCAGCCCCAGCATTTT CASSLVGSQPQHF
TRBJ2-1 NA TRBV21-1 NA TGTGCCAGCAGCAAATATCCTTGGACTAGCGGGATGTTAGATGAGCAGTTCTTC CASSKYPWTSGMLDEQFF
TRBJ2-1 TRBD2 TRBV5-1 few TGCGCCAGCAGCTCTCCGGGACTAGCGGGAGTTGAGCAGTTCTTC CASSSPGLAGVEQFF
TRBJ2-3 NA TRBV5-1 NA TGCGCCAGCAGAACCCTCACAGATACGCAGTATTTT CASRTLTDTQYF
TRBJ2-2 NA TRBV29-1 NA TGCAGCGTTAAACATCGGGGGGCGACCGGGGAGCTGTTTTTT CSVKHRGATGELFF
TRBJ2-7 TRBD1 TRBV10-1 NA TGCGCCAGCAGCCCGAAGACAGGGAATGTGCAGTACTTC CASSPKTGNVQYF
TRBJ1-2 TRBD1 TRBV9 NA TGTGCCAGCAGCGTCACGGACAGGGGTGGCTATGGCTACACCTTC CASSVTDRGGYGYTF
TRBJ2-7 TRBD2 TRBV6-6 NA TGTGCCAGCAGTTTCGGGGGGGACCCCTACGAGCAGTACTTC CASSFGGDPYEQYF
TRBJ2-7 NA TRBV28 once TGTGCCAGCAGAGCGGGACACAACACCTACGAGCAGTACTTC CASRAGHNTYEQYF
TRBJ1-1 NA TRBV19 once TGTGCCAGTAGTATCAGGCAGGGGAACACTGAAGCTTTCTTT CASSIRQGNTEAFF
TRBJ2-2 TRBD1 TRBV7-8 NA TGTGCCAGCAGCTTAGCGCTGAGGACAGGGGGCGCTGGGTGGACCGGGGAGCTGTTTTTT CASSLALRTGGAGWTGELFF
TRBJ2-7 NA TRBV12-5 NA TGTGCTAGTGGTTTGGCGAGGCTGACCGTAAACTCCTACGAGCAGTACTTC CASGLARLTVNSYEQYF
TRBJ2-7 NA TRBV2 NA TGTGCCAGCAGGACCGGGACGGGACCCTACGAGCAGTACTTC CASRTGTGPYEQYF
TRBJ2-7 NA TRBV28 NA TGTGCCAGCAGTCATAGGACCCCTGGTGGGCAGTACTTC CASSHRTPGGQYF